Below, 14 T cell receptor beta chains from the same sample are listed, as sequenced in a study of shared clonotypes between healthy human individuals. Terminally differentiated effector memory CD45RA+ cells were left out of the naive CD8 fraction, which was CD45RO-negative and positively selected for CCR7. Sequencing used immunoSEQ multiplex PCR; TCRdb keeps in-frame clones, though not all of them. The table lists around 2,000,000 clones, about 94% of them singletons, with about 1.1% in the top ten. Input material: naive CD8+ T cells sorted from blood. Receptors were obtained from a man aged 18 to 30 in good health.

The V and J genes are TRBV28 and TRBJ1-2; 7 bases map to TRBD1. This CDR3 has 14 amino acids. In germline, CDR1 is MDHEN, CDR2 SYDVKM. V was clipped by 6 bases and J by 3 bases; unmatched bases: 7. CDR3 residues: CASRPTGRDYGYTF. The CDR3, as DNA: TGTGCCAGCAGACCGACAGGGCGTGACTATGGCTACACCTTC.

V and J are TRBV6-1 and TRBJ2-7, with no clear D. Germline V gene lookup returns CDR1 MNHNS and CDR2 SASEGT. Deletions cut 3 bases from V and 7 bases from J, with 13 bases between. This CDR3 has 13 residues. The CDR3 coding sequence is TGTGCCAGCAGTGAGTCCCCACCAAGTGAGCAGTACTTC. Translating it yields CASSESPPSEQYF.

The V gene is TRBV11-2, the J gene TRBJ1-2; no definite D call. CDR3 length: 14 residues. The V and J ends lost 1 base and 4 bases respectively, with 10 bases between them. Germline values: CDR1 SGHAT, CDR2 FQNNGV. CDR3 bases: TGTGCCAGCAGCTTAGCAGGCGGGCTCTATGGCTACACCTTC. Translating gives CASSLAGGLYGYTF.

V gene TRBV30 combines with J gene TRBJ1-1, with D possibly TRBD1 on 6 matching bases. This CDR3 is built from 15 residues. The V and J ends lost 0 bases and 1 base respectively, with 12 bases between them. CDR1 GTSNPN and CDR2 SVGIG come from the germline V gene (reference sequence). The CDR3: CAWSVGGPRNTEAFF. CDR3 DNA sequence: TGTGCCTGGAGTGTGGGGGGGCCCCGGAACACTGAAGCTTTCTTT.

CDR3 bases: TGCGCCAGCAGCCAAGTGCCTGGGACAGGGCCTTACAATGAGCAGTTCTTC. This codes for CASSQVPGTGPYNEQFF. This sequence joins TRBV4-1 and TRBJ2-1; TRBD1 matches 9 bases. The V gene's germline CDR1 is MGHRA and CDR2 YSYEKL. There are 17 residues in the CDR3. V shed 1 base and J 4 bases; nucleotides not matched to a gene: 8.

This clone was recorded once. Other DNA sequences of this sample code for an identical CDR3. The V gene is TRBV5-1, the J gene TRBJ1-1; D not resolved. The CDR3 extends over 13 amino acids. Between the trimmed V and J ends, which lost 0 bases and 2 bases, there was a span of 5 bases. Germline assignment: CDR1 SGHRS and CDR2 YFSETQ. CDR3 in DNA: TGCGCCAGCAGCTTGGAGGCCAACACTGAAGCTTTCTTT. Its translation is CASSLEANTEAFF.

The V gene is TRBV28, the J gene TRBJ1-4; 7 bases fit TRBD1. CDR1 and CDR2 (germline): MDHEN, SYDVKM. The CDR3 runs 16 residues. Trimming cost V 5 bases and J 1 base; bases outside gene matches: 7. The CDR3 DNA follows: TGTGCCAGCAGTCAACAGGGGAGGGGAACTAATGAAAAACTGTTTTTT. This translates into CASSQQGRGTNEKLFF.

The rearrangement links TRBV30 to TRBJ1-4; weak D call: TRBD1 (5 bases). The CDR3 length is 14 residues. From germline, CDR1 is GTSNPN and CDR2 SVGIG (reference sequence). Trimming took 3 bases from V and 6 from J, leaving 14 bases between them. In nucleotides, the CDR3 is TGTGCCTGGAGCGCGGGGGGTGGTTATGAAAAACTGTTTTTT. Translating it yields CAWSAGGGYEKLFF.

The CDR3 bases are TGTGCCAGCAGTTTAACGGGGTTTAATTCACCCCTCCACTTT. It specifies CASSLTGFNSPLHF. The rearrangement links TRBV28 to TRBJ1-6; D uncertain. V lost 2 bases, J lost 6 bases, and 8 bases lay in between. This CDR3 has 14 amino acids. Germline-derived CDR1 and CDR2 are MDHEN and SYDVKM.

This clone was recorded once. V usage is TRBV5-4 and J usage is TRBJ2-3; TRBD2 matches at 10 bases. This CDR3 comprises 17 residues. V dropped 0 bases and J dropped 4; count of bases not matched to a gene: 8. Germline CDR1 and CDR2: SGHNT and YYREEE (reference sequence). The CDR3 DNA sequence: TGTGCCAGCAGCTTGGCCTTGAGCGGGGGGGCCTCAGATACGCAGTATTTT. It is translated as CASSLALSGGASDTQYF.

The chain is built from TRBV6-1 and TRBJ2-7; 9 positions match TRBD1. This CDR3 has 15 residues. J gave up 1 base and V 7 bases, and 8 bases lay outside the gene matches. Per the germline V gene, CDR1 is MNHNS and CDR2 is SASEGT. CDR3 sequence (DNA): TGTGCCAGCACTCTTCCGGACAGGGGTTCCTACGAGCAGTACTTC. It translates to CASTLPDRGSYEQYF.

As regards this clone: The sample has other DNA sequences that encode this CDR3 too. The chain is built from TRBV19 and TRBJ2-3; D is possibly TRBD2 (5 bases). The length of the CDR3 is 17 residues. Trimming removed 0 bases from V and 2 bases from J, with 15 bases in between. CDR1 LNHDA and CDR2 SQIVND come from the germline V gene (reference sequence). CDR3: CASSIDLETTNTDTQYF. CDR3 nucleotides: TGTGCCAGTAGTATAGATCTAGAGACTACGAACACAGATACGCAGTATTTT.

The V and J genes are TRBV6-6 and TRBJ2-7; 9 bases map to TRBD1. Germline loops: CDR1 MNHNY, CDR2 SVGAGI (reference sequence). V dropped 7 bases and J dropped 3; count of bases not matched to a gene: 10. The CDR3 is 15 amino acids. The CDR3 DNA reads as TGTGCCAGCACTCACCGGGACAGGGTTATCTACGAGCAGTACTTC. Translation gives CASTHRDRVIYEQYF.

The gene calls are TRBV28 and TRBJ1-2, with TRBD1 matching 7 bases. Germline V lookup: CDR1 MDHEN, CDR2 SYDVKM. Trimming took 1 base from V and 1 from J; bases not matched to a gene: 6. The CDR3 consists of 16 residues. CDR3 coding DNA: TGTGCCAGCAGTTTATCGGGAGGGGGCAATAACTATGGCTACACCTTC. Amino acid sequence: CASSLSGGGNNYGYTF.